This TCR beta chain emerged from a study of T cell responses to AZD1222 COVID-19 vaccine. Whole-study results and caveats: The number of AZD1222 recipients seropositive at baseline was only six. Females made up more of the donors, who were largely white British, and clonal diversity may have come out too low. Every sample of the repertoires postdated the peak T cell response.

Concerning this clone: Its antigen is unknown.

Sequencing used immunoSEQ multiplex PCR; TCRdb keeps in-frame clones, though not all of them. Of around 50,000 clones listed, about 86% are singletons. This receptor was obtained from an adult in good health. This sample comprised peripheral blood, obtained on day 0 of AZD1222 vaccination.

The CDR3 nucleotides are TGTGCCAGCAGCCCTAATTCCTACGAGCAGTACTTC. Encoded protein: CASSPNSYEQYF. The chain uses TRBV7-9 and TRBJ2-7; D remains ambiguous. V shed 5 bases and J shed 1 base, with 6 bases lying between them. There are 12 residues in the CDR3. The germline CDR1 and CDR2 sequences are SEHNR and FQNEAQ (reference sequence).